These 30 T cell receptor beta chains came from one sample sequenced in a study of brain T cells in children with intractable seizures. Assay: immunoSEQ multiplex PCR; the TCRdb copy retains only in-frame clones and omits some. The top ten hold around 4.1% of the sample, which has about 120,000 clones, 94% seen once. The specimen was peripheral blood, collected at surgery. The source is a boy under two years old with hemimegalencephaly and intractable seizures.

The rearrangement links TRBV28 to TRBJ2-3, with TRBD2 matching over 10 bases. The CDR3 totals 15 residues. Germline CDR1 and CDR2: MDHEN and SYDVKM. The J segment lost 1 base and the V segment lost 6 bases, leaving 4 bases of the junction unmatched. CDR3 residues: CASSPLAGGTDTQYF. The CDR3 nucleotides read TGTGCCAGCAGCCCGCTAGCGGGAGGCACAGATACGCAGTATTTT.

The V call is TRBV28, the J call TRBJ1-1; D unclear. Per the germline V gene, CDR1 is MDHEN and CDR2 is SYDVKM. The CDR3 has 14 residues. The V and J ends lost 5 bases and 1 base respectively, with 11 bases between them. CDR3 loop: CASSVRLGNTEAFF. The CDR3 region has the DNA TGTGCCAGCAGTGTTAGGCTGGGGAACACTGAAGCTTTCTTT.

This chain connects TRBV10-2 to TRBJ2-2, with D possibly being TRBD1 (5 bases). Germline CDR1 WSHSY, CDR2 SAAADI. V lost 8 bases and J lost 5, with 15 bases in between. This CDR3 has 14 amino acids. CDR3 in DNA: TGCGCCAGCCCGAAGCAGGGCCGGACCGGGGAGCTGTTTTTT. This codes for CASPKQGRTGELFF.

The chain is built from TRBV19 and TRBJ1-4, with D hard to call. Deletions cut 1 base from V and 11 bases from J, with 11 bases between. Germline loops: CDR1 LNHDA, CDR2 SQIVND (reference sequence). The CDR3 is made up of 13 amino acids. The CDR3 region has the DNA TGTGCCAGTAGTATAGGAAAGGGAACTAAACTGTTTTTT. Protein product: CASSIGKGTKLFF.

This clone was detected once. V and J are TRBV4-1 and TRBJ2-5; D not certain. Per the germline V gene, CDR1 is MGHRA and CDR2 is YSYEKL. The CDR3 loop spans 13 amino acids. The V end lost 3 bases, the J end lost 2 bases, and 7 bases lay between the germline ends. CDR3: CASSQFNQETQYF. The DNA of the CDR3 is TGCGCCAGCAGCCAGTTCAATCAAGAGACCCAGTACTTC.

This clone appeared a single time. CDR3 coding DNA: TGTGCCAGCAGCACGTTGAGGGGGACTAGCGGGATTAGGAACTACAATGAGCAGTTCTTC. It translates to CASSTLRGTSGIRNYNEQFF. The chain carries TRBV13 and TRBJ2-1; 13 positions match TRBD2. The CDR3 is made up of 20 amino acids. Germline assignment: CDR1 PRHDT and CDR2 FYEKMQ (reference sequence). J was trimmed by 3 bases and V by 5 bases; bases with no gene match: 16.

This clone appeared a few times. The chain recombines TRBV6-1 with TRBJ2-7; D might be TRBD1 (5 bases). CDR1 and CDR2 from the germline V gene are MNHNS and SASEGT. The CDR3 is 12 residues long. V was trimmed by 3 bases and J by 6 bases, leaving 9 bases between them. CDR3 in DNA: TGTGCCAGCAGTGAGAGGACACTCGAGCAGTACTTC. It is translated as CASSERTLEQYF.

CDR3 loop: CASGLDRAQETQYF. CDR3 in DNA: TGTGCTAGTGGTTTGGACAGGGCCCAAGAGACCCAGTACTTC. The chain links TRBV12-5 to TRBJ2-5, with D perhaps matching TRBD1 (6 bases). This CDR3 is built from 14 residues. The germline V gene encodes CDR1 LGHNT and CDR2 FRNRAP. V lost 1 base, J lost 1 base, and 7 bases lay in between.

This clone was found once. The gene calls are TRBV6-5 and TRBJ2-1; 9 nucleotides line up with TRBD2. The V and J ends lost 8 bases and 0 bases, in that order; junction bases with no gene match: 2. CDR1 MNHEY and CDR2 SVGAGI come from the germline V gene. The CDR3 runs 14 residues. CDR3 DNA sequence: TGTGCCAGCCGTAGCGGGAGCTCCTACAATGAGCAGTTCTTC. Translation gives CASRSGSSYNEQFF.

This sequence joins TRBV24-1 and TRBJ2-7; D assignment may be TRBD1 or TRBD2 (6 bases each). This CDR3 has 15 amino acids. Trimming shortened V by 5 bases and J by 4 bases, and 17 bases separated the two germline ends. Germline CDR1 and CDR2: KGHDR and SFDVKD. The CDR3 DNA follows: TGTGCCACCAGTGGCGGGGTTTGGCAGGGGTACGAGCAGTACTTC. It yields the protein CATSGGVWQGYEQYF.

The rearrangement uses TRBV4-1 and TRBJ1-4; D possibly corresponds to TRBD1 (6 bases). The ends were cut back, 4 bases at V and 5 bases at J, with 23 bases in the middle. The CDR3 covers 18 residues. Germline CDR1 reads MGHRA; CDR2 reads YSYEKL. CDR3 residues: CASSPRQSLRGDNEKLFF. In DNA, the CDR3 is TGCGCCAGCAGCCCCAGACAAAGTCTCAGGGGAGACAATGAAAAACTGTTTTTT.

The V gene is TRBV5-6, the J gene TRBJ1-2; no reliable D call. Germline lookup yields CDR1 SGHDT and CDR2 YYEEEE. The length of the CDR3 is 14 residues. Trimming stripped 0 bases from V and 0 bases from J, with 6 bases between. This chain's CDR3 is CASSLAPSNYGYTF. The CDR3 coding sequence is TGTGCCAGCAGCTTGGCCCCCTCTAACTATGGCTACACCTTC.

The rearrangement links TRBV19 to TRBJ1-3; D is unresolved. Trimming shortened V by 1 base and J by 0 bases, and 13 bases separated the two germline ends. Germline V gene sequence: CDR1 LNHDA, CDR2 SQIVND (reference sequence). This CDR3 has 17 amino acids. Here the CDR3 DNA reads TGTGCCAGTAGTATAGCAGCGGCACTAAGCTCTGGAAACACCATATATTTT. It codes for CASSIAAALSSGNTIYF.

The chain combines TRBV14 with TRBJ1-1; D is unclear. V shed 0 bases and J shed 5 bases, with 10 bases lying between them. Germline-derived CDR1 and CDR2 are SGHDN and FVKESK. The CDR3 contains 14 residues. The DNA of the CDR3 is TGTGCCAGCAGCCAAGAGTACATCGGGACTGAAGCTTTCTTT. Its protein is CASSQEYIGTEAFF.

This clone occurred once. This rearrangement joins TRBV27 to TRBJ2-6; tentative D call: TRBD2 (5 bases). The ends were cut back, 5 bases at V and 3 bases at J, with 14 bases in the middle. The V gene's germline CDR1 is MNHEY and CDR2 SMNVEV (reference sequence). This CDR3 comprises 16 residues. The chain's CDR3 is CASSPIRGLGANVLTF. DNA of the CDR3: TGTGCCAGCAGTCCTATCAGAGGGCTTGGGGCCAACGTCCTGACTTTC.

This sequence joins TRBV6-5 and TRBJ2-7; no reliable D call. Germline V lookup: CDR1 MNHEY, CDR2 SVGAGI. The germline V and J ends were trimmed by 5 bases and 3 bases, with 11 bases remaining between them. The CDR3 has 13 amino acids. This CDR3 reads CASSPPPFYEQYF. The CDR3 DNA is TGTGCCAGCAGTCCTCCTCCTTTCTACGAGCAGTACTTC.

The chain employs TRBV10-2 and TRBJ2-1; D not certain. The germline V gene encodes CDR1 WSHSY and CDR2 SAAADI. Trimming pared 2 bases from V and 1 base from J, leaving 9 bases between. The length of the CDR3 is 15 residues. CDR3 region: CASSEAGLSYNEQFF. CDR3 DNA: TGCGCCAGCAGTGAGGCCGGTCTATCCTACAATGAGCAGTTCTTC.

The rearrangement links TRBV2 to TRBJ2-7; D is possibly TRBD1 or TRBD2 (6 bases each). The CDR3 consists of 13 residues. Between the trimmed V and J ends, which lost 6 bases and 6 bases, there was a span of 15 bases. Germline values: CDR1 SNHLY, CDR2 FYNNEI. Written as DNA, the CDR3 is TGTGCCAGCAGGGTAGAGGGGGGTTCCGAGCAGTACTTC. It translates to CASRVEGGSEQYF.

The rearrangement uses TRBV18 and TRBJ1-1, with D unclear. CDR1 and CDR2 from the germline V gene are KGHSH and LQKENI. The CDR3 sequence is 13 residues long. The V and J ends lost 3 bases and 2 bases respectively, with 7 bases between them. CDR3 loop: CASSPRGNTEAFF. CDR3 sequence (DNA): TGTGCCAGCTCACCCCGGGGAAACACTGAAGCTTTCTTT.

This clone occurred a few times. The rearrangement links TRBV25-1 to TRBJ1-6; a possible D gene is TRBD1 (5 bases). CDR3 length equals 12 residues. The V gene lost 6 bases and the J gene lost 7 bases, with 7 bases spanning the gap. Germline CDR1 is MGHDK and CDR2 is SYGVNS. CDR3 bases: TGTGCCAGCAGGGAGGGGAATTCACCCCTCCACTTT. Amino acid sequence: CASREGNSPLHF.

The chain combines TRBV5-1 with TRBJ2-1, with a weak D call TRBD2 (6 bases). The CDR3 covers 18 residues. Trimming left V 1 base short and J 7 bases short, with 24 bases between. Germline CDR1 is SGHRS and CDR2 is YFSETQ. CDR3 sequence (DNA): TGCGCCAGCAGCTTGTTCGGGGGACGACCCAGCGAGGCGAATGAGCAGTTCTTC. Translation: CASSLFGGRPSEANEQFF.

This chain connects TRBV6-5 to TRBJ2-7, with D uncertain. V was clipped by 2 bases and J by 5 bases, with 10 bases between them. CDR3 length: 13 residues. The germline V gene has CDR1 MNHEY and CDR2 SVGAGI. CDR3 in DNA: TGTGCCAGCAGTTACAGCTCCGGCCACGAGCAGTACTTC. Its translation is CASSYSSGHEQYF.

Points on this clone: At one end the junction does not follow the germline gene, possibly because of a read error. This chain connects TRBV15 to TRBJ2-7; TRBD2 aligns across 7 bases. The germline CDR1 and CDR2 sequences are LNHNV and YYDKDF (reference sequence). This CDR3 region has 12 residues. The CDR3 here is CATSRDYEGLNF. CDR3 sequence (DNA): TGTGCCACCAGCAGAGATTATGAGGGACTAAACTTC.

This chain joins TRBV28 and TRBJ1-5, with 9 bases that match TRBD1. This CDR3 contains 18 residues. Germline CDR1 reads MDHEN; CDR2 reads SYDVKM. The junction had 14 bases not matched to a gene; V was cut back by 6 bases and J by 2 bases. CDR3 region: CASSYRDRAAARNQPQHF. The CDR3 nucleotides read TGTGCCAGCAGCTATAGGGACAGGGCAGCGGCCCGCAATCAGCCCCAGCATTTT.

This rearrangement joins TRBV2 to TRBJ2-3; the D is unclear. Germline CDR1 SNHLY, CDR2 FYNNEI. CDR3 length: 16 amino acids. V lost 3 bases and J lost 6, with 19 bases in between. Here the CDR3 DNA reads TGTGCCAGCAGTGATCTCGGGCGTGGTCGAGGTGATACGCAGTATTTT. Translating it yields CASSDLGRGRGDTQYF.

V usage is TRBV28 and J usage is TRBJ2-7; 9 nucleotides line up with TRBD2. Germline V gives CDR1 MDHEN, CDR2 SYDVKM. The junction had 4 bases not matched to a gene; V was cut back by 10 bases and J by 0 bases. This CDR3 comprises 13 residues. The CDR3 spells CATLAGTSYEQYF. CDR3 DNA sequence: TGTGCCACTCTAGCGGGAACCTCCTACGAGCAGTACTTC.

The V and J genes are TRBV19 and TRBJ2-5, with D unclear. The CDR3 has 14 amino acids. Germline lookup yields CDR1 LNHDA and CDR2 SQIVND (reference sequence). The V end lost 3 bases, the J end lost 2 bases, and 10 bases lay between the germline ends. CDR3 residues: CASSMRGGQETQYF. The DNA of the CDR3 is TGTGCCAGTAGTATGCGCGGCGGACAAGAGACCCAGTACTTC.

The chain employs TRBV30 and TRBJ2-7; 7 nucleotides align to TRBD2. V lost 4 bases and J lost 5; bases outside the gene matches: 8. Germline V gene lookup returns CDR1 GTSNPN and CDR2 SVGIG (reference sequence). This CDR3 comprises 13 residues. CDR3 residues: CAWKLGRVDEQYF. The CDR3 DNA reads TGTGCCTGGAAGTTGGGGAGGGTCGACGAGCAGTACTTC.

The chain is built from TRBV6-5 and TRBJ2-5, with D maybe TRBD2 (7 bases). Trimming left V 3 bases short and J 4 bases short, with 12 bases between. This CDR3 has 14 amino acids. Per germline, CDR1 MNHEY and CDR2 SVGAGI. CDR3: CASSYGGARETQYF. The CDR3 DNA sequence: TGTGCCAGCAGTTATGGGGGGGCGCGAGAGACCCAGTACTTC.

The count of this clone is one. The chain is built from TRBV6-5 and TRBJ2-3, with 9 bases that match TRBD1. The CDR3 totals 15 residues. V trimming: 2 bases; J trimming: 6 bases; junction bases outside the gene matches: 6. Germline assignment: CDR1 MNHEY and CDR2 SVGAGI. CDR3 bases: TGTGCCAGCAGTTACGCGGGACAGGGTTTCGATACGCAGTATTTT. It codes for CASSYAGQGFDTQYF.